Listed here are 7 T cell receptor beta chains from one sample, sequenced in a study of cytomegalovirus exposure and HLA in healthy donors. The PCR contained 60 Vbeta and 13 Jbeta primers. The repertoire was sequenced with immunoSEQ multiplex PCR; TCRdb's copy has only in-frame clones and lacks some. The sample gives 55,000 to 80,000 clones, 80% to 90% of which show up once; 2.5% to 3% is in the top ten. The sample comprised PBMCs. The receptor set was obtained from a woman aged 30 to 39 in good health and CMV-seronegative.

This chain links TRBV27 with TRBJ2-2; no clear D gene. CDR3 length equals 12 residues. The V and J ends lost 6 bases and 2 bases respectively, with 4 bases between them. In germline, CDR1 is MNHEY, CDR2 SMNVEV (reference sequence). The CDR3 region is CASSHNTGELFF. CDR3 coding DNA: TGTGCCAGCAGCCATAACACCGGGGAGCTGTTTTTT.

The chain links TRBV11-3 to TRBJ1-4, with 10 bases identical to TRBD1. Germline CDR1 SGHNT, CDR2 YENEEA. The CDR3 spans 15 residues. The junction had 5 bases not matched to a gene; V was cut back by 4 bases and J by 6 bases. The CDR3 DNA sequence: TGTGCCAGCAGCTCCCGACAGGGGGCCTATGAAAAACTGTTTTTT. Its protein is CASSSRQGAYEKLFF.

V usage is TRBV7-9 and J usage is TRBJ1-1, with TRBD1 identical over 7 bases. Germline trimming cut 3 bases from V and 4 bases from J; bases unmatched to any gene: 5. This CDR3 contains 14 residues. Germline V gives CDR1 SEHNR, CDR2 FQNEAQ (reference sequence). The CDR3 DNA reads as TGTGCCAGCAGCTTTTACCCAGGGGGCACTGAAGCTTTCTTT. Translating gives CASSFYPGGTEAFF.

The chain links TRBV6-6 to TRBJ1-5; 8 nucleotides match TRBD1. The V gene end was trimmed by 4 bases and the J gene end by 5 bases; junction bases not matched to a gene: 7. This CDR3 region has 15 residues. Germline CDR1 is MNHNY and CDR2 is SVGAGI (reference sequence). The CDR3 region is CASSFRTGKDQPQHF. For the CDR3, the DNA is TGTGCCAGCAGTTTTCGGACAGGGAAGGATCAGCCCCAGCATTTT.

The chain combines TRBV19 with TRBJ2-3; 7 positions agree with TRBD1. Germline values: CDR1 LNHDA, CDR2 SQIVND (reference sequence). The CDR3 runs to 12 residues. The ends lost 6 bases at V and 6 bases at J; junction bases unmatched: 3. CDR3 region: CASRTGKDTQYF. CDR3 DNA sequence: TGTGCCAGTAGGACAGGGAAGGATACGCAGTATTTT.

The V and J genes are TRBV27 and TRBJ1-2; 7 bases are shared with TRBD1. This CDR3 is 12 amino acids long. CDR1 and CDR2 (germline): MNHEY, SMNVEV (reference sequence). V lost 6 bases and J lost 5; bases outside the gene matches: 3. CDR3 loop: CASRTGRYGYTF. CDR3 nucleotides: TGTGCCAGCAGGACAGGGCGATATGGCTACACCTTC.

The chain carries TRBV11-2 and TRBJ1-2; TRBD1 matches at 11 bases. This CDR3 spans 15 amino acids. Germline CDR1 and CDR2: SGHAT and FQNNGV. With 5 bases clipped from V and 5 bases from J, the junction kept 7 bases outside the gene matches. The DNA of the CDR3 is TGTGCCAGCAGCCCCGGGACAGGGGGTGGGTATGGCTACACCTTC. Translation: CASSPGTGGGYGYTF.